Listed below are T cell receptor beta chains from one sample, sequenced in a study of beta chain features in type 1 diabetes. Sequencing was performed with immunoSEQ multiplex PCR; in TCRdb, only in-frame clones are kept and a portion is missing. The sample records approximately 200,000 clones, roughly 9.6% being singletons. Material: naive CD4+ T cells from blood. The receptors originated from a woman under 30 in good health. The CDR3 runs from the conserved cysteine through the conserved F or W. The order of the fields is clone size, V gene, J gene, D gene, CDR3 protein, CDR3 DNA. A D gene is named only where the DNA matches it firmly. Expanded clones are given a class, and other clones once, few, many or no size at all.

-	TRBV19	TRBJ2-1	TRBD2	CASSIRTSGRGEQFF	TGTGCCAGTAGTATCAGGACTAGCGGGCGGGGTGAGCAGTTCTTC
-	TRBV6-5	TRBJ1-1	-	CASSYSISGAKTEAFF	TGTGCCAGCAGTTACTCGATTTCTGGGGCAAAGACTGAAGCTTTCTTT
many	TRBV23-1	TRBJ2-7	TRBD2	CASTLGTGTRPYEQYF	TGCGCCAGCACTCTGGGGACCGGGACTAGACCCTACGAGCAGTACTTC
-	TRBV2	TRBJ2-7	TRBD2	CASLTSGGPGEQYF	TGTGCCAGCTTGACTAGCGGGGGCCCGGGCGAGCAGTACTTC
-	TRBV27	TRBJ1-5	-	CASSLLGGRNQPQHF	TGTGCCAGCAGTTTATTGGGGGGTCGCAATCAGCCCCAGCATTTT
few	TRBV6-5	TRBJ2-1	-	CASSPDRSRGNEQFF	TGTGCCAGCAGCCCCGACAGGAGCCGGGGCAATGAGCAGTTCTTC
few	TRBV7-3	TRBJ1-6	TRBD1	CASSLRDRYNSPLHF	TGTGCCAGCAGCTTAAGGGACAGATATAATTCACCCCTCCACTTT
few	TRBV11-1	TRBJ2-1	-	CASSFSQGGQFF	TGTGCCAGCAGTTTTTCACAGGGCGGTCAGTTCTTC
few	TRBV18	TRBJ1-1	TRBD1	CASSPDRRGTEAFF	TGTGCCAGCTCACCGGACAGGAGGGGCACTGAAGCTTTCTTT
few	TRBV20-1	TRBJ1-1	-	CSASTFSEAFF	TGCAGTGCTTCAACATTCTCTGAAGCTTTCTTT
-	TRBV5-1	TRBJ1-1	-	CASSLGAGLNTEAFF	TGCGCCAGCAGCTTGGGCGCAGGGCTGAACACTGAAGCTTTCTTT
-	TRBV7-2	TRBJ1-5	-	CASSEDGISNQPQHF	TGTGCCAGCAGCGAAGACGGGATTAGCAATCAGCCCCAGCATTTT
-	TRBV5-1	TRBJ2-1	TRBD2	CASTKAGARSSYNEQFF	TGCGCCAGCACGAAAGCGGGGGCCCGTAGCTCCTACAATGAGCAGTTCTTC
-	TRBV14	TRBJ1-1	-	CASSPRGSTEAFF	TGTGCCAGCAGCCCAAGGGGGAGCACTGAAGCTTTCTTT
few	TRBV27	TRBJ1-2	-	CASSRQASYGYTF	TGTGCCAGCAGTAGACAGGCGTCCTATGGCTACACCTTC
few	TRBV5-4	TRBJ1-2	TRBD1	CASSRLDRDNYGYTF	TGTGCCAGCAGCAGATTGGACAGGGACAACTATGGCTACACCTTC
few	TRBV28	TRBJ2-7	-	CASSFEPGVGEQYF	TGTGCCAGCAGTTTCGAACCAGGGGTGGGCGAGCAGTACTTC
few	TRBV5-4	TRBJ2-2	-	CASSLQGTGELFF	TGTGCCAGCAGCTTACAGGGTACCGGGGAGCTGTTTTTT
-	TRBV5-1	TRBJ2-1	TRBD2	CASSFSGSPYNEQFF	TGCGCCAGCAGCTTTAGCGGGAGTCCCTACAATGAGCAGTTCTTC
-	TRBV19	TRBJ1-3	-	CASSVTAGNTIYF	TGTGCCAGTAGTGTGACAGCTGGAAACACCATATATTTT
-	TRBV5-1	TRBJ2-7	TRBD2	CASSTTGTSPEQYF	TGCGCCAGCAGCACCACCGGGACTAGCCCCGAGCAGTACTTC
few	TRBV6-5	TRBJ2-7	-	CASTDNYYEQYF	TGTGCCAGCACGGACAACTACTACGAGCAGTACTTC
-	TRBV5-5	TRBJ2-6	-	CASSLVGAGANVLTF	TGTGCCAGCAGCTTGGTAGGGGCAGGGGCCAACGTCCTGACTTTC
-	TRBV7-8	TRBJ2-2	-	CASSRNRQNTGELFF	TGTGCCAGCAGCCGGAACCGACAGAACACCGGGGAGCTGTTTTTT
few	TRBV30	TRBJ1-5	-	CAWSNGPADEQPQHF	TGTGCCTGGAGTAACGGTCCCGCCGATGAGCAGCCCCAGCATTTT
-	TRBV19	TRBJ2-7	TRBD2	CASSIRLAAYEQYF	TGTGCCAGTAGTATCCGACTAGCAGCCTACGAGCAGTACTTC
few	TRBV7-9	TRBJ2-1	TRBD2	CASSSQALLAGGNEQFF	TGTGCCAGCAGCTCTCAAGCTCTATTAGCGGGAGGCAATGAGCAGTTCTTC
-	TRBV19	TRBJ1-2	TRBD1	CASSQGDLNYGYTF	TGTGCCAGTTCACAGGGGGATCTAAACTATGGCTACACCTTC
few	TRBV28	TRBJ2-5	TRBD2	CASSLQGTTRTQYF	TGTGCCAGCAGTTTACAAGGGACTACCAGGACCCAGTACTTC
-	TRBV7-6	TRBJ2-1	TRBD2	CASSLRAVAGNEQFF	TGTGCCAGCAGCTTGAGAGCGGTAGCGGGCAATGAGCAGTTCTTC
-	TRBV6-6	TRBJ2-5	TRBD1	CASSYYGTVDQETQYF	TGTGCCAGCAGTTATTATGGGACAGTGGATCAAGAGACCCAGTACTTC
-	TRBV27	TRBJ1-2	-	CASSLSSQLYGYTF	TGTGCCAGCAGTTTATCGTCACAGCTCTATGGCTACACCTTC
few	TRBV6-5	TRBJ1-1	-	CASSWGGSGTEAFF	TGTGCCAGCAGTTGGGGGGGGTCGGGTACTGAAGCTTTCTTT
-	TRBV28	TRBJ2-3	TRBD1	CASSLWGQGSADTQYF	TGTGCCAGCAGTTTATGGGGACAGGGTTCTGCAGATACGCAGTATTTT
few	TRBV7-9	TRBJ1-1	TRBD1	CASSLPGQGTEAFF	TGTGCCAGCAGCTTACCGGGACAGGGAACTGAAGCTTTCTTT
-	TRBV7-3	TRBJ2-3	-	CASAMAATDTQYF	TGTGCCAGCGCCATGGCGGCCACAGATACGCAGTATTTT
-	TRBV7-3	TRBJ2-1	-	CASSLTGGPNEQFF	TGTGCCAGCAGCTTAACGGGGGGGCCCAATGAGCAGTTCTTC
few	TRBV6-1	TRBJ1-5	-	CASSEHLAHQPQHF	TGTGCCAGCAGTGAACACCTAGCTCATCAGCCCCAGCATTTT
few	TRBV14	TRBJ2-7	TRBD1	CASSQPDRGFYEQYF	TGTGCCAGCAGCCAACCGGACAGGGGCTTCTACGAGCAGTACTTC
-	TRBV5-4	TRBJ1-2	-	CASSNSPRGDGYTF	TGTGCCAGCAGTAACTCCCCCAGGGGTGATGGCTACACCTTC
-	TRBV2	TRBJ2-4	-	CASSGNRAVYIQYF	TGTGCCAGCAGTGGGAACAGGGCCGTATACATTCAGTACTTC
few	TRBV10-2	TRBJ2-1	-	CASSESGVSEQFF	TGCGCCAGCAGTGAGTCAGGAGTAAGCGAGCAGTTCTTC
-	TRBV28	TRBJ2-7	TRBD1	CASSSGQGNYYEQYF	TGTGCCAGCAGTTCCGGACAGGGAAATTACTACGAGCAGTACTTC
-	TRBV2	TRBJ2-2	TRBD2	CASRLRLAGYTGELFF	TGTGCCAGCAGACTTCGACTAGCGGGGTACACCGGGGAGCTGTTTTTT
-	TRBV5-1	TRBJ2-4	-	CASSLAGQWELAKNIQYF	TGCGCCAGCAGCTTGGCCGGACAGTGGGAATTAGCCAAAAACATTCAGTACTTC
-	TRBV11-2	TRBJ2-1	TRBD2	CASSLIGEPERGGEQFF	TGTGCCAGCAGCCTCATCGGGGAACCGGAGCGGGGAGGTGAGCAGTTCTTC
few	TRBV4-2	TRBJ2-1	TRBD2	CASSQGAMGLAKSEQFF	TGTGCCAGCAGCCAAGGGGCTATGGGACTAGCCAAATCTGAGCAGTTCTTC
-	TRBV7-9	TRBJ2-2	-	CASSPFQSQGTNTGELFF	TGTGCCAGCAGCCCCTTCCAGTCCCAGGGAACGAACACCGGGGAGCTGTTTTTT
-	TRBV9	TRBJ1-2	-	CASSPQGPNYGYTF	TGTGCCAGCAGCCCCCAGGGGCCTAACTATGGCTACACCTTC
-	TRBV5-1	TRBJ2-7	TRBD2	CASSLIPGLAELSYEQYF	TGCGCCAGCAGCTTGATACCGGGACTAGCGGAACTATCCTACGAGCAGTACTTC
few	TRBV6-5	TRBJ1-5	TRBD1	CATRGGAGQPQHF	TGTGCCACCCGAGGGGGCGCGGGTCAGCCCCAGCATTTT
few	TRBV5-6	TRBJ1-1	-	CASSILGREGTEAFF	TGTGCCAGCAGCATATTAGGGAGGGAGGGCACTGAAGCTTTCTTT
few	TRBV2	TRBJ1-5	-	CASSDRDRNQPQHF	TGTGCCAGCAGTGACAGGGATCGCAATCAGCCCCAGCATTTT